This T cell receptor beta chain was sequenced for a study of T cells after yellow fever vaccination. Template switching with 5'RACE generated the TCR cDNA and added a universal primer site and UMIs. TCRdb passed the 5' RACE reads through MiXCR, listing each CDR3 protein once. The sample lists about 510,000 distinct CDR3 sequences, 20% to 25% occurring once. Regarding this clonotype: Its antigen is unidentified.

Germline V gene sequence: CDR1 MNHEY, CDR2 SVGAGI. Trimming removed 0 bases from V and 0 bases from J, with 15 bases in between. This CDR3 is 17 amino acids long. Findings and caveats of the study: Subsequent to the booster, the majority of primary-vaccination clones reappeared (96% CD4, 80% to 90% CD8).

The clonotype originates from a young man who received the YFV17D yellow fever vaccine. V is TRBV6-5 and J is TRBJ2-7; D tentatively reads TRBD1 or TRBD2 (5 bases each). Sequencing was performed on PBMCs, taken roughly 20 days after the first yellow fever vaccination. The CDR3 region is CASSYSIMGEYSYEQYF. The CDR3 DNA sequence: TGTGCCAGCAGTTACTCGATCATGGGGGAATACTCCTACGAGCAGTACTTC.